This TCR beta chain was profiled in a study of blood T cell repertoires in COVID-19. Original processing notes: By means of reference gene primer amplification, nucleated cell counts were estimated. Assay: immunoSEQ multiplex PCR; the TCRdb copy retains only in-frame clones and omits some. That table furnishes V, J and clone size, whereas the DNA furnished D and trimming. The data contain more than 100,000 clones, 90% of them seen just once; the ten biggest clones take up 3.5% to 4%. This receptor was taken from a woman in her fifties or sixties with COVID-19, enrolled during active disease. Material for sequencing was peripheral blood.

Written as DNA, the CDR3 is TGTGCCAGCAGCTTAGGACCCCCCGGGACAAACACTGAAGCTTTCTTT. It yields the protein CASSLGPPGTNTEAFF. The V and J genes are TRBV11-3 and TRBJ1-1; a weak D match, TRBD1 (6 bases). Trimming took 1 base from V and 2 from J, leaving 14 bases between them. The CDR3 is 16 residues long. Germline CDR1 SGHNT, CDR2 YENEEA.